These T cell receptor beta chains were read from a single sample in a study of T cell repertoires in cytomegalovirus infection. A single record per CDR3 protein comes from TCRdb applying MiXCR to the reads. The data hold hundreds of thousands of distinct CDR3 sequences, with 30% to 40% observed a single time. These TCRs are of unknown antigen specificity. This specimen was cultured PBMCs, taken from culture after CMV antigen stimulation. These TCRs come from a human donor in good health (CMV status not recorded). Some clones in this sample may be carry-over from other donors' samples. Each CDR3 is given with its conserved first and last residue. Fields, in order: J gene, D gene, V gene, clone size, CDR3 DNA, CDR3 protein. A D gene is named only where the DNA matches it firmly. Size is omitted from some rows. Given values are once, few, many or a class for expanded clones.

j_call: TRBJ1-2
d_call: TRBD1
v_call: TRBV7-2
clone_size: many
cdr3_nt: TGTGCCAGCAGCCGTACCACAGGGGGCTATGGCTACACCTTC
cdr3_aa: CASSRTTGGYGYTF

j_call: TRBJ2-4
d_call: -
v_call: TRBV19
clone_size: -
cdr3_nt: TGTGCCAGTAGTGAAAGGGGATACATTCAGTACTTC
cdr3_aa: CASSERGYIQYF

j_call: TRBJ2-3
d_call: -
v_call: TRBV7-2
clone_size: -
cdr3_nt: TGTGCCAGCAGCTTACCAGCGGCTAGCACAGATACGCAGTATTTT
cdr3_aa: CASSLPAASTDTQYF

j_call: TRBJ1-4
d_call: TRBD1
v_call: TRBV10-3
clone_size: -
cdr3_nt: TGTGCCATCAGCCGAAACCGGGACAGGGGGCGTAGGAGTGAAAAACTGTTTTTT
cdr3_aa: CAISRNRDRGRRSEKLFF

j_call: TRBJ1-5
d_call: -
v_call: TRBV5-6
clone_size: once
cdr3_nt: TGTGCCAGCAGCGGGGGGGGACAAACTAGCAATCAGCCCCAGCATTTT
cdr3_aa: CASSGGGQTSNQPQHF

j_call: TRBJ1-1
d_call: -
v_call: TRBV15
clone_size: -
cdr3_nt: TGTGCCACCAGCAGGGCGATACAGAACACTGAAGCTTTCTTT
cdr3_aa: CATSRAIQNTEAFF

j_call: TRBJ2-5
d_call: TRBD2
v_call: TRBV5-1
clone_size: -
cdr3_nt: TGCGCCAGCAGCTTGGAGGCTAGCGGAGGGGAGGAGACCCAGTACTTC
cdr3_aa: CASSLEASGGEETQYF

j_call: TRBJ2-1
d_call: TRBD2
v_call: TRBV7-6
clone_size: many
cdr3_nt: TGTGCCAGCAGCTTAGGGGTAGCGGGGTTCGGCAATGAGCAGTTCTTC
cdr3_aa: CASSLGVAGFGNEQFF

j_call: TRBJ2-3
d_call: TRBD1
v_call: TRBV2
clone_size: -
cdr3_nt: TGTGCCAGCAGTACAGGGGGAAATACGCAGTATTTT
cdr3_aa: CASSTGGNTQYF

j_call: TRBJ1-1
d_call: -
v_call: TRBV11-2
clone_size: -
cdr3_nt: TGTGCCAGCAGCTCAGTGGGTGAAGCTTTCTTT
cdr3_aa: CASSSVGEAFF

j_call: TRBJ1-4
d_call: -
v_call: TRBV4-1
clone_size: few
cdr3_nt: TGCGCCAGCAGCCAAATGAGGAGTGAAAAACTGTTTTTT
cdr3_aa: CASSQMRSEKLFF

j_call: TRBJ2-2
d_call: -
v_call: TRBV28
clone_size: -
cdr3_nt: TGTGCCAGCAGGATCACAGGAGGACGCACCGGGGAGCTGTTTTTT
cdr3_aa: CASRITGGRTGELFF

j_call: TRBJ2-1
d_call: TRBD2
v_call: TRBV7-6
clone_size: few
cdr3_nt: TGTGCCAGCAGCCCGACTAGCGGAGAGCCCCACTCGGGGGAGCAGTTCTTC
cdr3_aa: CASSPTSGEPHSGEQFF

j_call: TRBJ1-4
d_call: -
v_call: TRBV5-1
clone_size: -
cdr3_nt: TGCGCCAGCTCCCGGGACTCCAGAAATGAAAAACTGTTTTTT
cdr3_aa: CASSRDSRNEKLFF

j_call: TRBJ1-1
d_call: -
v_call: TRBV28
clone_size: -
cdr3_nt: TGTGCCAGCAGTTTTAAGGGGTATCTCCGGGGTTCTGAAGCTTTCTTT
cdr3_aa: CASSFKGYLRGSEAFF

j_call: TRBJ1-1
d_call: -
v_call: TRBV12-5
clone_size: -
cdr3_nt: TGTGCTAGTAGCTGGGGGTGGGTCACTGAAGCTTTCTTT
cdr3_aa: CASSWGWVTEAFF

j_call: TRBJ2-2
d_call: TRBD1
v_call: TRBV4-1
clone_size: -
cdr3_nt: TGCGCCAGCAGCCAACAAGATTGGACAGGGGGAACCGGGGAGCTGTTTTTT
cdr3_aa: CASSQQDWTGGTGELFF

j_call: TRBJ2-6
d_call: -
v_call: TRBV7-6
clone_size: few
cdr3_nt: TGTGCCAGCAGCTTTTCCGCCAACGTCCTGACTTTC
cdr3_aa: CASSFSANVLTF

j_call: TRBJ1-1
d_call: -
v_call: TRBV5-1
clone_size: -
cdr3_nt: TGCGCCAGCAGCTCACCCCCGGACACTGAAGCTTTCTTT
cdr3_aa: CASSSPPDTEAFF

j_call: TRBJ2-3
d_call: -
v_call: TRBV7-8
clone_size: few
cdr3_nt: TGTGCCAGCAGCTTAGAACGGTTCTTCGCAGATACGCAGTATTTT
cdr3_aa: CASSLERFFADTQYF

j_call: TRBJ1-3
d_call: -
v_call: TRBV4-1
clone_size: -
cdr3_nt: TGCGCCAGCAGCCAATTCATACCCCCAGGAAACACCATATATTTT
cdr3_aa: CASSQFIPPGNTIYF

j_call: TRBJ2-1
d_call: TRBD2
v_call: TRBV7-6
clone_size: few
cdr3_nt: TGTGCCAGCAGCTTAGCGTCAGCGGGGCCTTACAATGAGCAGTTCTTC
cdr3_aa: CASSLASAGPYNEQFF

j_call: TRBJ2-3
d_call: -
v_call: TRBV7-6
clone_size: many
cdr3_nt: TGTGCCAGCAGCTTTGGTGCGGGGACGGCAGATACGCAGTATTTT
cdr3_aa: CASSFGAGTADTQYF

j_call: TRBJ2-3
d_call: -
v_call: TRBV4-1
clone_size: -
cdr3_nt: TGCGCCAGCAGCCAAGATCAGGGTGGACCAGATACGCAGTATTTT
cdr3_aa: CASSQDQGGPDTQYF

j_call: TRBJ2-5
d_call: TRBD1
v_call: TRBV5-4
clone_size: few
cdr3_nt: TGTGCCAGCAGCTTGTTAGGGACAGGGGTGTACCAAGAGACCCAGTACTTC
cdr3_aa: CASSLLGTGVYQETQYF

j_call: TRBJ1-2
d_call: TRBD1
v_call: TRBV6-2/TRBV6-3
clone_size: once
cdr3_nt: TGTGCCAGCAGGCCCCGGGACAGAAACTATGGCTACACCTTC
cdr3_aa: CASRPRDRNYGYTF

j_call: TRBJ1-5
d_call: TRBD1
v_call: TRBV7-2
clone_size: few
cdr3_nt: TGTGCCAGCAGCTTAGCCCCCGGGACAGCAGGGAATCAGCCCCAGCATTTT
cdr3_aa: CASSLAPGTAGNQPQHF

j_call: TRBJ1-1
d_call: TRBD1
v_call: TRBV11-2
clone_size: -
cdr3_nt: TGTGCCAGCAGCTTAGGTTTACAGGGGGCCTACACTGAAGCTTTCTTT
cdr3_aa: CASSLGLQGAYTEAFF

j_call: TRBJ2-7
d_call: -
v_call: TRBV20-1
clone_size: -
cdr3_nt: TGCAGTGCGGGTAGGACCAACGAGCAGTACTTC
cdr3_aa: CSAGRTNEQYF

j_call: TRBJ2-6
d_call: -
v_call: TRBV6-1
clone_size: few
cdr3_nt: TGTGCCAGCCTCAAGGGGGCCAACGTCCTGACTTTC
cdr3_aa: CASLKGANVLTF

j_call: TRBJ2-7
d_call: -
v_call: TRBV6-1
clone_size: -
cdr3_nt: TGTGCCAGCAGTCAAGACACCCTTGGGGCCTCCGAGCAGTACTTC
cdr3_aa: CASSQDTLGASEQYF

j_call: TRBJ2-2
d_call: TRBD2
v_call: TRBV6-6
clone_size: -
cdr3_nt: TGTGCCAGCATGAATCGGGGGGTAATCGGGGAGCTGTTTTTT
cdr3_aa: CASMNRGVIGELFF

j_call: TRBJ1-1
d_call: -
v_call: TRBV20-1
clone_size: -
cdr3_nt: TGCAGTGCTAGAGACAGGGGTTTATTTGAAGCTTTCTTT
cdr3_aa: CSARDRGLFEAFF

j_call: TRBJ1-2
d_call: -
v_call: TRBV15
clone_size: -
cdr3_nt: TGTGCCACCAGCCTATTGGTGGTAGGGCTATGCACCTTC
cdr3_aa: CATSLLVVGLCTF

j_call: TRBJ2-3
d_call: TRBD1
v_call: TRBV12-3/TRBV12-4
clone_size: few
cdr3_nt: TGTGCCAGCACCTTTAGAACAGGGGTCACAGATACGCAGTATTTT
cdr3_aa: CASTFRTGVTDTQYF

j_call: TRBJ2-3
d_call: -
v_call: TRBV4-1
clone_size: -
cdr3_nt: TGCGCCAGCAGCCAACTTATAGCGGCAGATACGCAGTATTTT
cdr3_aa: CASSQLIAADTQYF

j_call: TRBJ2-5
d_call: -
v_call: TRBV2
clone_size: few
cdr3_nt: TGTGCCAGCTCTGTCAGAGAGACCCAGTACTTC
cdr3_aa: CASSVRETQYF

j_call: TRBJ2-1
d_call: TRBD2
v_call: TRBV19
clone_size: few
cdr3_nt: TGTGCCAGTATGGGAGGGCTAGCGGGTCTCTACAATGAGCAGTTCTTC
cdr3_aa: CASMGGLAGLYNEQFF

j_call: TRBJ2-7
d_call: -
v_call: TRBV27
clone_size: few
cdr3_nt: TGTGCCAGCAGAGAATCTCGTATTACCTACGAGCAGTACTTC
cdr3_aa: CASRESRITYEQYF

j_call: TRBJ2-1
d_call: -
v_call: TRBV6-6
clone_size: -
cdr3_nt: TGTGCCAGCAGTTACGGGCCCGCGAATGAGCAGTTCTTC
cdr3_aa: CASSYGPANEQFF

j_call: TRBJ2-1
d_call: -
v_call: TRBV2
clone_size: -
cdr3_nt: TGTGCCAGCAGGGGCACATCCTCCTGGCAAGTATCGGAGCAGTTCTTC
cdr3_aa: CASRGTSSWQVSEQFF

j_call: TRBJ2-2
d_call: TRBD1
v_call: TRBV2
clone_size: few
cdr3_nt: TGTGCCAGCCGGACAGGGTTCTACACCGGGGAGCTGTTTTTT
cdr3_aa: CASRTGFYTGELFF

j_call: TRBJ2-7
d_call: -
v_call: TRBV4-1
clone_size: -
cdr3_nt: TGCGCCAGCAGCCGACCAGGTTCCTACGCCCCCGAGCAGTACTTC
cdr3_aa: CASSRPGSYAPEQYF

j_call: TRBJ2-3
d_call: -
v_call: TRBV11-2
clone_size: few
cdr3_nt: TGTGCCAGCACTAACAGGGCGGTACAAGATACGCAGTATTTT
cdr3_aa: CASTNRAVQDTQYF

j_call: TRBJ2-1
d_call: TRBD2
v_call: TRBV19
clone_size: few
cdr3_nt: TGTGCCAGTAGTAAGGGACTAGCGGGAGGATTTGACTACAATGAGCAGTTCTTC
cdr3_aa: CASSKGLAGGFDYNEQFF

j_call: TRBJ1-2
d_call: TRBD1
v_call: TRBV20-1
clone_size: few
cdr3_nt: TGCAGTGCTATTAAACTTCGGACAGGGGGCGGCCTCTCGGGAGGCTACACCTTC
cdr3_aa: CSAIKLRTGGGLSGGYTF

j_call: TRBJ2-2
d_call: -
v_call: TRBV7-9
clone_size: -
cdr3_nt: TGTGCCAGCAGCTCCCAGCGGACCGGGGAGCTGTTTTTT
cdr3_aa: CASSSQRTGELFF

j_call: TRBJ2-7
d_call: TRBD1
v_call: TRBV18
clone_size: -
cdr3_nt: TGTGCCAGCTCACCGGGACAGGGGGCTTTCGAGCAGTACTTC
cdr3_aa: CASSPGQGAFEQYF

j_call: TRBJ2-3
d_call: TRBD2
v_call: TRBV24-1
clone_size: few
cdr3_nt: TGTGCCACCTCTAGCGGGAGGGCCTCGGCAGATACGCAGTATTTT
cdr3_aa: CATSSGRASADTQYF

j_call: TRBJ2-1
d_call: TRBD2
v_call: TRBV7-2
clone_size: many
cdr3_nt: TGTGCCAGCAGCTTAGTGGTGGGAGGGCCCTACAATGAGCAGTTCTTC
cdr3_aa: CASSLVVGGPYNEQFF

j_call: TRBJ2-5
d_call: -
v_call: TRBV24-1
clone_size: few
cdr3_nt: TGTGCCACCCCTGATCCGGGACGGATCCAAGAGACCCAGTACTTC
cdr3_aa: CATPDPGRIQETQYF

j_call: TRBJ1-2
d_call: TRBD1
v_call: TRBV7-2
clone_size: -
cdr3_nt: TGTGCCAGCAGCTTGGGACAGGGATTCTATGGCTACACCTTC
cdr3_aa: CASSLGQGFYGYTF

j_call: TRBJ1-1
d_call: TRBD1
v_call: TRBV2
clone_size: -
cdr3_nt: TGTGCCAGCGGACAGGACCCGAACACTGAAGCTTTCTTT
cdr3_aa: CASGQDPNTEAFF

j_call: TRBJ2-3
d_call: -
v_call: TRBV27
clone_size: few
cdr3_nt: TGTGCCAGCAGTATTCTGACAGCCACAGATACGCAGTATTTT
cdr3_aa: CASSILTATDTQYF

j_call: TRBJ2-5
d_call: -
v_call: TRBV19
clone_size: few
cdr3_nt: TGTGCCAGTAGTCAAGGAGGAGGCGGTGGGACCCAGTACTTC
cdr3_aa: CASSQGGGGGTQYF

j_call: TRBJ1-2
d_call: -
v_call: TRBV4-1
clone_size: -
cdr3_nt: TGCGCCAGCAGCCAAGCCCCTAATCTGGGACGGGGCTATGGCTACACCTTC
cdr3_aa: CASSQAPNLGRGYGYTF

j_call: TRBJ2-7
d_call: TRBD1
v_call: TRBV6-5
clone_size: -
cdr3_nt: TGTGCCAGCAGTCACGGACAGGGGATCTCCTACGAGCAGTACTTC
cdr3_aa: CASSHGQGISYEQYF

j_call: TRBJ2-3
d_call: -
v_call: TRBV7-2
clone_size: many
cdr3_nt: TGTGCCAGCAGTCCCGGGACTAGCACAGATACGCAGTATTTT
cdr3_aa: CASSPGTSTDTQYF

j_call: TRBJ2-3
d_call: TRBD2
v_call: TRBV5-4
clone_size: -
cdr3_nt: TGTGCCAGCAGCTCGACTAGCGCGGGCGCAGATACGCAGTATTTT
cdr3_aa: CASSSTSAGADTQYF

j_call: TRBJ2-7
d_call: TRBD2
v_call: TRBV27
clone_size: few
cdr3_nt: TGTGCCAGCAGTCCGACTAGCGGGAAAGCTTACGAGCAGTACTTC
cdr3_aa: CASSPTSGKAYEQYF